One sample yielded the 9 T cell receptor beta chains listed below, sequenced in a study of T cell responses to AZD1222 COVID-19 vaccine. Here immunoSEQ multiplex PCR was the method, and the copy in TCRdb shows in-frame clones only, minus some. The sample lists some 140,000 clones; roughly 90% were seen once. The sample was peripheral blood, taken on day 0 of AZD1222 vaccination. Receptor source: an adult in good health.

The chain couples TRBV19 to TRBJ2-2, with D possibly being TRBD1 (5 bases). CDR3 length: 15 residues. Germline values: CDR1 LNHDA, CDR2 SQIVND (reference sequence). V was pared by 3 bases and J by 4 bases, with 12 bases between. CDR3 region: CASSIFQGATGELFF. Here the CDR3 DNA reads TGTGCCAGTAGTATTTTCCAGGGCGCCACCGGGGAGCTGTTTTTT.

This chain's CDR3 is CASSHWTGETEAFF. CDR3 sequence (DNA): TGTGCCAGCAGCCATTGGACAGGGGAGACTGAAGCTTTCTTT. The V gene is TRBV3-1 (or the pseudogene TRBV3-2), the J gene TRBJ1-1, with 9 bases aligning to TRBD1. The ends lost 3 bases at V and 5 bases at J; junction bases unmatched: 4. Germline lookup yields CDR1 LGHDT and CDR2 YNNKEL (reference sequence). This CDR3 comprises 14 residues.

The V and J genes are TRBV7-8 and TRBJ1-2, with 10 nucleotides matching TRBD1. This CDR3 region has 17 residues. Per germline, CDR1 SGHVS and CDR2 FQNEAQ. Trimming cost V 2 bases and J 5 bases; bases outside gene matches: 11. The CDR3 sequence: CASSLKGWTGGQYGYTF. In nucleotides, the CDR3 is TGTGCCAGCAGCTTAAAGGGGTGGACAGGGGGTCAGTATGGCTACACCTTC.

The chain couples TRBV10-3 to TRBJ2-1; D gene uncertain. The CDR3 spans 14 residues. Between the trimmed V and J ends, which lost 3 bases and 1 base, there was a span of 7 bases. The germline V gene encodes CDR1 ENHRY and CDR2 SYGVKD. The CDR3 loop is CAISEIRSYNEQFF. The CDR3 DNA is TGTGCCATCAGTGAAATCCGGTCCTACAATGAGCAGTTCTTC.

This chain joins TRBV5-1 and TRBJ1-5, with 10 bases identical to TRBD1. J was trimmed by 3 bases and V by 3 bases; bases with no gene match: 3. This CDR3 has 15 residues. The germline V gene has CDR1 SGHRS and CDR2 YFSETQ. For the CDR3, the DNA is TGCGCCAGCAGCTGGGGACAGGGGCCCAATCAGCCCCAGCATTTT. It codes for CASSWGQGPNQPQHF.

V usage is TRBV7-2 and J usage is TRBJ1-4; possible D gene TRBD1, 5 bases. CDR3 size: 15 residues. CDR1 and CDR2 from the germline V gene are SGHTA and FQGNSA. Trimming cost V 1 base and J 7 bases, with 13 bases left between them. CDR3 nucleotide sequence: TGTGCCAGCAGCTTAGTGGAGGGGATGGGTGAAAAACTGTTTTTT. Translation gives CASSLVEGMGEKLFF.

The genes are TRBV4-2 and TRBJ1-1, with D unresolved. Trimming shortened V by 0 bases and J by 4 bases, and 6 bases separated the two germline ends. This CDR3 comprises 13 residues. Germline loops: CDR1 LGHNA, CDR2 YNFKEQ. The CDR3: CASSQDMVTEAFF. CDR3 coding DNA: TGTGCCAGCAGCCAAGATATGGTCACTGAAGCTTTCTTT.

This clone occurred once. The chain has TRBV6-4 and TRBJ2-3; TRBD2 matches at 7 bases. CDR1 and CDR2 from the germline V gene are MRHNA and SNTAGT. Trimming cost V 5 bases and J 1 base; bases outside gene matches: 0. This CDR3 region has 13 residues. The CDR3 nucleotides read TGTGCCAGCAGTACTAGCGGCACAGATACGCAGTATTTT. Translation gives CASSTSGTDTQYF.

The chain combines TRBV6-5 with TRBJ1-5; 7 bases fit TRBD1. Trimming cost V 5 bases and J 4 bases; bases outside gene matches: 5. Germline CDR1 reads MNHEY; CDR2 reads SVGAGI. The CDR3 runs 14 residues. CDR3 nucleotide sequence: TGTGCCAGCAGTCTCCGACAGGGAAATCAGCCCCAGCATTTT. Residues: CASSLRQGNQPQHF.